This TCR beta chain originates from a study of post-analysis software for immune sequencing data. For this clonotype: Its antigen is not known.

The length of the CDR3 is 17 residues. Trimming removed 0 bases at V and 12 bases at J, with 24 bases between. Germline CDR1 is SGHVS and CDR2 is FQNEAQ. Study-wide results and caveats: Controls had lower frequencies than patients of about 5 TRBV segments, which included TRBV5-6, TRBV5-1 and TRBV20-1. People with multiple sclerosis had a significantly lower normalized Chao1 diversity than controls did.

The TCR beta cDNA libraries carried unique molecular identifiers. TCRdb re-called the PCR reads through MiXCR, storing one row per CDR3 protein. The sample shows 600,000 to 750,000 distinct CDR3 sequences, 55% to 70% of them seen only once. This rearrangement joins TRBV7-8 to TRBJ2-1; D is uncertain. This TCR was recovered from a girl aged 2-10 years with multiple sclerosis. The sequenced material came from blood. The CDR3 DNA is TGTGCCAGCAGCTTAGCGGGCAGAGGTAGGCTTGTCCTCCCGCAGTTCTTC. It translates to CASSLAGRGRLVLPQFF.